One T cell receptor (beta chain) is described in this entry. Antigen: not known. This sample is part of a study of early T cells in non-severe SARS-CoV-2 infection. Study-wide background: Sequenced material consisted of bulk RNA (from unsorted whole blood), and chains were unpaired. Findings and limits, study-wide: Database matching using VDJdb favored anti-spike CD8 responses, with private and CD4 specificities left missing.

Unique molecular identifiers were attached to individual cDNA molecules. One entry per CDR3 protein results from TCRdb running MiXCR on the 5' RACE reads. Of around 77,000 distinct CDR3 sequences listed, roughly 12% are singletons. The length of the CDR3 is 15 residues. V lost 1 base to trimming and J lost 11 bases, with 15 bases between them. Germline V CDR1 and CDR2: MGHDK, SYGVNS. Sample: whole blood, taken at baseline. The TCR sequence derives from an adult who was a healthcare worker with PCR-confirmed SARS-CoV-2 infection or an uninfected control (not recorded which). The donor label of this sample is uncertain. This chain links TRBV25-1 with TRBJ1-6; D unresolved. DNA of the CDR3: TGTGCCAGCAGTGAATTCGGGCTACTTGTGACACCCCTCCACTTT. This gives the protein CASSEFGLLVTPLHF.